The 24 T cell receptor beta chains below were found in one sample sequenced in a study of Graves' ophthalmopathy and Graves' hyperthyroidism. RNA served as the template for amplifying TCR beta CDR3 regions. The first-round RT-PCR employed HTBI primers together with the Qiagen OneStep RT-PCR kit. A multiplex PCR was then performed as the second round. TCRdb analysed the multiplex PCR reads with MiXCR anew, one entry per CDR3 protein. The repertoire includes approximately 410,000 distinct CDR3 sequences, less than 20% of them detected once, and approximately 7% sits in the top ten. Sequenced sample: peripheral blood. The receptors were gathered from a young woman with stable Graves' hyperthyroidism.

Only a few counts were recorded for this clonotype. This sequence joins TRBV5-1 and TRBJ2-2; the match to TRBD1 covers 10 bases. This CDR3 region has 14 residues. Germline CDR1 is SGHRS and CDR2 is YFSETQ. V dropped 7 bases and J dropped 6; count of bases not matched to a gene: 6. The chain's CDR3 is CASRTGGRAGELFF. The CDR3 DNA reads as TGCGCCAGCCGGACAGGGGGTAGGGCCGGGGAGCTGTTTTTT.

This clonotype was recorded many times. This rearrangement joins TRBV12-3 or TRBV12-4 to TRBJ1-6, with 7 bases fitting TRBD1. This CDR3 is built from 14 residues. After removal of 1 base from V and 9 bases from J, the junction contained 3 bases not matched to a gene. CDR3: CASSLGTGPSPLHF. CDR3 bases: TGTGCCAGCAGTTTAGGGACAGGTCCTTCACCCCTCCACTTT.

Many counts were recorded for this clonotype. The J gene is TRBJ1-1, the V gene TRBV12-3 or TRBV12-4, with 8 bases identical to TRBD1. The CDR3 runs 14 residues. Trimming cost V 8 bases and J 8 bases; bases outside gene matches: 13. The CDR3 region is CASRDRLLGREAFF. The CDR3 nucleotides are TGTGCCAGCCGGGACAGGTTATTGGGTAGGGAAGCTTTCTTT.

This clonotype occurred many times. The chain employs TRBV20-1 and TRBJ1-5, with D maybe TRBD1 (5 bases). Deletions cut 7 bases from V and 5 bases from J, with 15 bases between. There are 13 residues in the CDR3. Germline values: CDR1 DFQATT, CDR2 SNEGSKA (reference sequence). This chain's CDR3 is CSVPGREDQPQHF. The CDR3 nucleotides are TGCAGTGTCCCGGGGCGGGAGGATCAGCCCCAGCATTTT.

The V call is TRBV10-2, the J call TRBJ2-5; 11 nucleotides align to TRBD2. V trimming: 4 bases; J trimming: 3 bases; junction bases outside the gene matches: 7. The germline CDR1 and CDR2 sequences are WSHSY and SAAADI. The CDR3 has 16 residues. CDR3 nucleotide sequence: TGCGCCAGCAGTGCTGATTTAGCGGGAGGGGAAGAGACCCAGTACTTC. It specifies CASSADLAGGEETQYF.

This clonotype has only a few counts. The chain links TRBV11-3 to TRBJ1-2; no clear D gene. Between the trimmed V and J ends, which lost 1 base and 7 bases, there was a span of 13 bases. The germline gives CDR1 SGHNT, CDR2 YENEEA. This CDR3 has 14 residues. The CDR3 region has the DNA TGTGCCAGCAGCTTAGCGTCTATGGGAAGTGGCTACACCTTC. It yields the protein CASSLASMGSGYTF.

This clonotype was seen repeatedly, ten times or more. The CDR3 DNA sequence: TGTGCCAGCACCGCAACAGGATCCTACGAGCAGTACTTC. Translated, it gives CASTATGSYEQYF. The gene calls are TRBV11-3 and TRBJ2-7; D is possibly TRBD1 (5 bases). CDR3 length: 13 residues. Per the germline V gene, CDR1 is SGHNT and CDR2 is YENEEA. Trimming took 7 bases from V and 1 from J, leaving 11 bases between them. Looking up the rest from reference TRBV11-3 and TRBJ2-7 gives the full variable domain: EAGVVQSPRYKIIEKKQPVAFWCNPISGHNTLYWYLQNLGQGPELLIRYENEEAVDDSQLPKDRFSAERLKGVDSTLKIQPAELGDSAVYLCASTATGSYEQYFGPGTRLTVT.

The CDR3 loop is CASSPRPDRGLEPQHF. The CDR3 nucleotides are TGTGCCAGCTCACCACGGCCGGACAGGGGGCTAGAGCCCCAGCATTTT. The chain joins TRBV18 to TRBJ1-5; TRBD1 aligns across 11 bases. The V segment lost 1 base and the J segment 8 bases; nucleotides outside the gene matches: 7. Per the germline V gene, CDR1 is KGHSH and CDR2 is LQKENI. CDR3 length equals 16 residues.

There are many counts of this clonotype. The chain is built from TRBV20-1 and TRBJ2-4; 9 positions agree with TRBD1. In germline, CDR1 is DFQATT, CDR2 SNEGSKA (reference sequence). CDR3 length: 17 amino acids. After removal of 0 bases from V and 8 bases from J, the junction contained 14 bases not matched to a gene. The CDR3 protein is CSARDRRQGEYNYIQYF. The DNA of the CDR3 is TGCAGTGCTAGAGATCGGAGACAGGGGGAATATAACTACATTCAGTACTTC.

This clonotype was seen repeatedly, ten times or more. The V and J genes are TRBV6-1 and TRBJ1-5; D ambiguous. Per the germline V gene, CDR1 is MNHNS and CDR2 is SASEGT. Trimming removed 6 bases from V and 0 bases from J, with 6 bases in between. The CDR3 contains 13 residues. The DNA of the CDR3 is TGTGCCAGCAGGCTATATAGCAATCAGCCCCAGCATTTT. This encodes CASRLYSNQPQHF.

This clonotype was seen at least ten times. This sequence joins TRBV24-1 and TRBJ1-1; 7 positions agree with TRBD1. The junction had 4 bases not matched to a gene; V was cut back by 10 bases and J by 0 bases. The CDR3 extends over 13 amino acids. Germline CDR1 reads KGHDR; CDR2 reads SFDVKD. The CDR3 sequence is CATPTGMNTEAFF. DNA for the CDR3: TGTGCCACTCCGACAGGGATGAACACTGAAGCTTTCTTT.

The V call is TRBV9, the J call TRBJ2-7; D is possibly TRBD1 or TRBD2 (6 bases each). Germline lookup yields CDR1 SGDLS and CDR2 YYNGEE. The CDR3 is made up of 14 amino acids. Between the trimmed V and J ends, which lost 0 bases and 6 bases, there was a span of 13 bases. Written as DNA, the CDR3 is TGTGCCAGCAGCGTAGGGGGGGCGACAGTCGAGCAGTACTTC. This translates into CASSVGGATVEQYF. The full variable domain, its missing parts supplied by reference TRBV9 and TRBJ2-7, is DSGVTQTPKHLITATGQRVTLRCSPRSGDLSVYWYQQSLDQGLQFLIQYYNGEERAKGNILERFSAQQFPDLHSELNLSSLELGDSALYFCASSVGGATVEQYFGPGTRLTVT.

In this sample, this clonotype turned up many times. The rearrangement joins TRBV19 to TRBJ2-7, with D tentatively TRBD1 (6 bases). V gave up 3 bases and J gave up 5 bases, with 8 bases separating them. Per germline, CDR1 LNHDA and CDR2 SQIVND (reference sequence). The CDR3 is made up of 12 amino acids. CDR3 in amino acids: CASSMWGHEQYF. The CDR3 DNA follows: TGTGCCAGTAGTATGTGGGGGCACGAGCAGTACTTC.

This clonotype appeared many times. The chain employs TRBV20-1 and TRBJ2-7, with D perhaps TRBD1 (6 bases). CDR1 is DFQATT, CDR2 SNEGSKA, per germline (reference sequence). This CDR3 contains 13 residues. V was clipped by 6 bases and J by 3 bases, with 15 bases between them. The CDR3 region is CSARRRGNYEQYF. Here the CDR3 DNA reads TGCAGTGCCAGACGTAGGGGGAACTACGAGCAGTACTTC.

The V and J genes are TRBV29-1 and TRBJ1-2; perhaps TRBD1 as D (5 bases). CDR1 SQVTM and CDR2 ANQGSEA come from the germline V gene. The CDR3 contains 11 residues. V shed 6 bases and J shed 6 bases, with 11 bases lying between them. The CDR3 here is CSVLRVDGYTF. DNA for the CDR3: TGCAGCGTGCTCAGGGTGGATGGCTACACCTTC.

This clonotype was observed many times. This chain connects TRBV3-1 to TRBJ1-2, with 8 bases fitting TRBD1. Germline loops: CDR1 LGHDT, CDR2 YNNKEL (reference sequence). This CDR3 region has 13 residues. The V and J ends lost 3 bases and 7 bases, in that order; junction bases with no gene match: 4. DNA of the CDR3: TGTGCCAGCAGCCAGGGACAGGCTTTTGGCTACACCTTC. This gives the protein CASSQGQAFGYTF.

The rearrangement uses TRBV12-3 or TRBV12-4 and TRBJ2-2; D is unclear. This CDR3 comprises 13 residues. Trimming took off 5 bases at V and 8 bases at J, with 12 bases between the two ends. Here the CDR3 reads CASSPGPGGELFF. The CDR3 nucleotides read TGTGCCAGCAGTCCTGGCCCCGGGGGGGAGCTGTTTTTT.

In its sample, this clonotype was seen many times. The rearrangement joins TRBV7-4 to TRBJ1-1; TRBD1 matches 9 bases. Germline CDR1 SGHVT, CDR2 SQSDAQ. The length of the CDR3 is 15 residues. Unmatched junction bases numbered 4, after V lost 2 bases and J lost 3 bases. CDR3 nucleotides: TGTGCCAGCAGCTTAATACGGGACAGGGACACTGAAGCTTTCTTT. Translating it yields CASSLIRDRDTEAFF.

This clonotype was counted many times. The CDR3 is CASRPLVGGLEGETQYF. CDR3 nucleotides: TGTGCCAGCAGACCTCTTGTCGGGGGTTTGGAGGGAGAGACCCAGTACTTC. The V and J genes are TRBV11-1 and TRBJ2-5; D may be TRBD2 (6 bases). V was cut by 6 bases and J by 4 bases, with 24 bases left in between. The CDR3 is 17 residues long. In germline, CDR1 is SGHAT, CDR2 FQDESV (reference sequence).

On this clonotype itself: One junction end does not reproduce the germline sequence, and a read error may be involved. The chain has TRBV12-3 or TRBV12-4 and TRBJ1-1, with 9 bases identical to TRBD1. The CDR3 has 16 amino acids. CDR3 in amino acids: CVSSHTGGAFLTEAFF. The CDR3, as DNA: TGTGTCAGCAGTCACACAGGGGGCGCATTCTTAACTGAAGCTTTCTTT.

This clonotype was counted at least ten times. The rearrangement links TRBV7-9 to TRBJ1-1; 7 bases agree with TRBD1. V shed 5 bases and J 0 bases; nucleotides not matched to a gene: 6. CDR3 length equals 15 residues. CDR1 is SEHNR, CDR2 FQNEAQ, per germline (reference sequence). The CDR3 sequence is CASSTPGQLNTEAFF. The CDR3 region has the DNA TGTGCCAGCAGCACCCCGGGACAGCTGAACACTGAAGCTTTCTTT.

This clonotype was seen at least ten times. V and J are TRBV6-5 and TRBJ1-2; 7 nucleotides align to TRBD1. The junction had 8 bases not matched to a gene; V was cut back by 5 bases and J by 2 bases. The germline V gene encodes CDR1 MNHEY and CDR2 SVGAGI. This CDR3 spans 15 amino acids. The CDR3 protein is CASSRQGGANYGYTF. DNA of the CDR3: TGTGCCAGCAGTCGACAGGGTGGCGCAAACTATGGCTACACCTTC.

The sample holds many counts of this clonotype. This chain uses TRBV6-2 or TRBV6-3 with TRBJ1-1, with 9 bases aligning to TRBD1. CDR3 length equals 15 residues. J lost 2 bases, V lost 0 bases, and 1 base had no gene match. Germline CDR1 reads MNHEY; CDR2 reads SVGEGT. The CDR3 is CASSYSDRGNTEAFF. The CDR3 region has the DNA TGTGCCAGCAGTTACTCGGACAGGGGAAACACTGAAGCTTTCTTT.

This clonotype was detected many times. This chain joins TRBV4-1 and TRBJ2-7, with D perhaps matching TRBD2 (6 bases). V was cut by 0 bases and J by 7 bases, with 13 bases left in between. CDR1 is MGHRA, CDR2 YSYEKL, per germline. The CDR3 totals 14 residues. CDR3 sequence (DNA): TGCGCCAGCAGCCAAGAGTGGAGGGTAGGGGAGCAGTACTTC. This translates into CASSQEWRVGEQYF.